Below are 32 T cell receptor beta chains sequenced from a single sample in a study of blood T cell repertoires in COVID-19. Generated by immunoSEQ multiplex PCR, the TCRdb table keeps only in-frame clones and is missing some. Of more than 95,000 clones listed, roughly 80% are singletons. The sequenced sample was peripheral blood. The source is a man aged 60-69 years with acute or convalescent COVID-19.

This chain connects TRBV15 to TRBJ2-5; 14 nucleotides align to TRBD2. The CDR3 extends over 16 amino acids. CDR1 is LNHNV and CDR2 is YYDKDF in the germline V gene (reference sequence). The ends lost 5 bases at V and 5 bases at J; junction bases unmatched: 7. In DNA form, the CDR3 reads TGTGCCACCAGCTCGACTAGCGGGAGGGCCCTGGAGACCCAGTACTTC. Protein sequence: CATSSTSGRALETQYF. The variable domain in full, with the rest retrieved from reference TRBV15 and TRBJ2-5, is DAMVIQNPRYQVTQFGKPVTLSCSQTLNHNVMYWYQQKSSQAPKLLFHYYDKDFNNEADTPDNFQSRRPNTSFCFLDIRSPGLGDTAMYLCATSSTSGRALETQYFGPGTRLLVL.

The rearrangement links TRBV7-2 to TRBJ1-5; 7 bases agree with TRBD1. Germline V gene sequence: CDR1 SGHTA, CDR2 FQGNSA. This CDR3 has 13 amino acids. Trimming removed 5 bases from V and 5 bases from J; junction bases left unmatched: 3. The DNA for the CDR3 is TGTGCCAGCAGCGCGGGGACAGATCAGCCCCAGCATTTT. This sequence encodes CASSAGTDQPQHF.

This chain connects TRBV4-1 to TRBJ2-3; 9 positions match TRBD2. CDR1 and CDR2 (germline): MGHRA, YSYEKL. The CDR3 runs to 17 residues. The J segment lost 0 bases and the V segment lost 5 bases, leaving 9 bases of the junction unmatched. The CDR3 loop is CASSIDAGGTSTDTQYF. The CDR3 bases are TGCGCCAGCAGCATTGATGCGGGGGGGACTAGCACAGATACGCAGTATTTT.

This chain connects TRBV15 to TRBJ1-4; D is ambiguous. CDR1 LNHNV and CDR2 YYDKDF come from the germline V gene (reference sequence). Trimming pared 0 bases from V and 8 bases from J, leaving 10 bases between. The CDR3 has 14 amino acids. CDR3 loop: CATSRDGVREKLFF. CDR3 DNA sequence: TGTGCCACCAGCAGAGACGGGGTCCGGGAAAAACTGTTTTTT.

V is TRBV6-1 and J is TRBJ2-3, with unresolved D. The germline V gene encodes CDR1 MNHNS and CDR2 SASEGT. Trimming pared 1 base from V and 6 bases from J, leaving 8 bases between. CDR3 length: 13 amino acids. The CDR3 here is CASSEVVEDTQYF. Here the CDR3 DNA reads TGTGCCAGCAGTGAAGTGGTGGAGGATACGCAGTATTTT.

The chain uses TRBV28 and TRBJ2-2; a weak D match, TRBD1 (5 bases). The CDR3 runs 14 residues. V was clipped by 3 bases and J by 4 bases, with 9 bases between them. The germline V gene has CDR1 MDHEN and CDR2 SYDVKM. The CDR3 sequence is CASSFGRATGELFF. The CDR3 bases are TGTGCCAGCAGTTTTGGCAGGGCCACCGGGGAGCTGTTTTTT.

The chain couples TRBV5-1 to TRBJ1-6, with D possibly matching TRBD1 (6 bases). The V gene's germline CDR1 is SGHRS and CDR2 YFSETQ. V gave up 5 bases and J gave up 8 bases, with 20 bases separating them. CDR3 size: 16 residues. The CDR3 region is CASSIQGHGGDSPLHF. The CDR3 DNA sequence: TGCGCCAGCAGTATACAGGGACACGGCGGCGATTCACCCCTCCACTTT.

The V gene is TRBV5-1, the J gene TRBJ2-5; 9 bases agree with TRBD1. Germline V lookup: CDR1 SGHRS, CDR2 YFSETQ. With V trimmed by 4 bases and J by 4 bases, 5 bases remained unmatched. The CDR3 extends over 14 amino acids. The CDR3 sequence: CASSRGTGTETQYF. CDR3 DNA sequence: TGCGCCAGCAGCCGTGGGACAGGGACAGAGACCCAGTACTTC.

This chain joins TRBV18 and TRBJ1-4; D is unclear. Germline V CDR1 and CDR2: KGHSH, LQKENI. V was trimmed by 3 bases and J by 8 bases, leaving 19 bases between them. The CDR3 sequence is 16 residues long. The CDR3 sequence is CASSPLKSAGGEKLFF. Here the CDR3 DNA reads TGTGCCAGCTCACCGTTAAAGAGTGCTGGAGGAGAAAAACTGTTTTTT.

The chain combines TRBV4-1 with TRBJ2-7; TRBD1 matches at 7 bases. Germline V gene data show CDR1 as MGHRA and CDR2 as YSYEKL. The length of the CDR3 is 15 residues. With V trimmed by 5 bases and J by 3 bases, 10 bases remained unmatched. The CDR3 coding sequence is TGCGCCAGCAGCGTACGACAGGGAGTAAGCTACGAGCAGTACTTC. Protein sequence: CASSVRQGVSYEQYF.

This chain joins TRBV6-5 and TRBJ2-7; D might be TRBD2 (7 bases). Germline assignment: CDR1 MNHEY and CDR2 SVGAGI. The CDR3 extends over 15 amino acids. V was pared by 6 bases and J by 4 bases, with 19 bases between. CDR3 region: CASRPGGQGRYEQYF. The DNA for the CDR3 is TGTGCCAGCAGACCCGGGGGGCAGGGGAGGTACGAGCAGTACTTC.

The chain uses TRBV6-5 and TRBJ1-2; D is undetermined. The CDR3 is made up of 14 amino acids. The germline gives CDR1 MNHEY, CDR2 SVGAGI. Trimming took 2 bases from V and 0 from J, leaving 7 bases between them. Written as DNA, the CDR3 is TGTGCCAGCAGTTACGCCACTTCTAACTATGGCTACACCTTC. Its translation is CASSYATSNYGYTF.

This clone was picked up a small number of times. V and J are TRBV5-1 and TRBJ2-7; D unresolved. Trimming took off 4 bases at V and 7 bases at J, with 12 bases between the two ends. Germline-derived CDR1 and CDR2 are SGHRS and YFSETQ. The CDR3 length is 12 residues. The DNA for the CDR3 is TGCGCCAGCAGCACCTCGACTGGGGAGCAGTACTTC. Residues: CASSTSTGEQYF.

The CDR3: CASSLPGQGTGELFF. The CDR3 DNA follows: TGTGCCAGCAGCCTACCGGGACAGGGCACCGGGGAGCTGTTTTTT. The genes are TRBV3-1 (or the pseudogene TRBV3-2) and TRBJ2-2; 9 nucleotides align to TRBD1. Germline CDR1 is LGHDT and CDR2 is YNNKEL (reference sequence). The CDR3 contains 15 residues. J was trimmed by 4 bases and V by 4 bases; bases with no gene match: 4.

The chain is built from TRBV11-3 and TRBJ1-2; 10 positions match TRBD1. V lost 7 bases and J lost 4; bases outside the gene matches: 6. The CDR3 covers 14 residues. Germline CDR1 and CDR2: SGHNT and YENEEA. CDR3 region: CASTGTGEPYGYTF. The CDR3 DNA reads TGTGCCAGCACTGGGACAGGGGAACCCTATGGCTACACCTTC.

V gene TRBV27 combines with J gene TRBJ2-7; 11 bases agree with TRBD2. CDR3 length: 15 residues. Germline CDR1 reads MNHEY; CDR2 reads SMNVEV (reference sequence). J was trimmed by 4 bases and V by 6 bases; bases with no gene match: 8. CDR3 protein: CASRSLAGGGYEQYV. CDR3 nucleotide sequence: TGTGCCAGCAGGTCCCTAGCGGGAGGAGGGTACGAGCAGTACGTC.

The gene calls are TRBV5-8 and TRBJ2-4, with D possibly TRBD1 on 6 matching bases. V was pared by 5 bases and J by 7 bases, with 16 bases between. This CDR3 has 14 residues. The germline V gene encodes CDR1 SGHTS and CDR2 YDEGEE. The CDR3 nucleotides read TGTGCCAGCAGACCCATTGGGGGCAGGAACATTCAGTACTTC. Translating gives CASRPIGGRNIQYF.

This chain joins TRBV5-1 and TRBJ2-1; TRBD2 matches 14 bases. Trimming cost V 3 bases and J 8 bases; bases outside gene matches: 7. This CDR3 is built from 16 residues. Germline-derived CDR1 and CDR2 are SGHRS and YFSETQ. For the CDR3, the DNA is TGCGCCAGCAGCTGGGGACTAGCGGGAGAGTTGGATGAGCAGTTCTTC. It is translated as CASSWGLAGELDEQFF.

DNA of the CDR3: TGTGCCAGTAGCGGGAGGGGCACCGGGGAGCTGTTTTTT. Its translation: CASSGRGTGELFF. The rearrangement uses TRBV28 and TRBJ2-2, with TRBD2 identical over 11 bases. The CDR3 runs 13 residues. With 9 bases clipped from V and 4 bases from J, the junction kept 1 base outside the gene matches. Looked up from germline, CDR1 is MDHEN and CDR2 is SYDVKM.

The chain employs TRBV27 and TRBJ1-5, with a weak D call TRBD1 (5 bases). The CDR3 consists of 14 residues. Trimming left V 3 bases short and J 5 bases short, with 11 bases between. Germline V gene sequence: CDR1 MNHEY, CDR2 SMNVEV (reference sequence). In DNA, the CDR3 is TGTGCCAGCAGTTTCGGGGGGACTCATCAGCCCCAGCATTTT. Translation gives CASSFGGTHQPQHF.

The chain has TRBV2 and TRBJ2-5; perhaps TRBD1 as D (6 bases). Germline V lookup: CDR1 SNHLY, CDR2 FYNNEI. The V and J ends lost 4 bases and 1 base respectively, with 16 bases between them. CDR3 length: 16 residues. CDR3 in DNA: TGTGCCAGCAGTGGAGGTTTATTGACAGGCCAAGAGACCCAGTACTTC. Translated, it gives CASSGGLLTGQETQYF.

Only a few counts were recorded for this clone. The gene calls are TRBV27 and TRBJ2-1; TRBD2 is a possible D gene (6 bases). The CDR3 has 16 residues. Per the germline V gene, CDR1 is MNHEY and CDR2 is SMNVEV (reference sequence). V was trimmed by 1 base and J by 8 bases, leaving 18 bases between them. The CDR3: CASSLLGPAEGHEQFF. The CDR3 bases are TGTGCCAGCAGTTTATTGGGCCCAGCGGAGGGCCATGAGCAGTTCTTC.

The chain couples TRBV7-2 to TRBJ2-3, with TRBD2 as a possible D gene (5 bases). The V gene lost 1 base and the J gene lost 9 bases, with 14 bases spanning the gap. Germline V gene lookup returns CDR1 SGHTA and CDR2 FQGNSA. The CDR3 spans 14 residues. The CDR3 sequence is CASSLGSSRGTQYF. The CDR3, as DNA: TGTGCCAGCAGCTTAGGCAGCTCCAGAGGGACGCAGTATTTT.

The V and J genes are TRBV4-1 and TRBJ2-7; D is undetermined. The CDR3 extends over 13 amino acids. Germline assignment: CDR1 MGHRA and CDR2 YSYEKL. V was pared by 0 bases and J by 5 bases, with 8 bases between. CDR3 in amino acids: CASSQEGVDEQYF. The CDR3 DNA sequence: TGCGCCAGCAGCCAAGAAGGAGTGGACGAGCAGTACTTC.

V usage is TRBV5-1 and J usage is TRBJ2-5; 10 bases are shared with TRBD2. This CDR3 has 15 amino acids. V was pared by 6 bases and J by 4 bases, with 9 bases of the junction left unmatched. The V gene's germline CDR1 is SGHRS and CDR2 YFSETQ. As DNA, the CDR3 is TGCGCCAGCAAGACGCTAGCGGGAGTCGGAGAGACCCAGTACTTC. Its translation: CASKTLAGVGETQYF. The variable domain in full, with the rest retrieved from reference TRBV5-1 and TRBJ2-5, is KAGVTQTPRYLIKTRGQQVTLSCSPISGHRSVSWYQQTPGQGLQFLFEYFSETQRNKGNFPGRFSGRQFSNSRSEMNVSTLELGDSALYLCASKTLAGVGETQYFGPGTRLLVL.

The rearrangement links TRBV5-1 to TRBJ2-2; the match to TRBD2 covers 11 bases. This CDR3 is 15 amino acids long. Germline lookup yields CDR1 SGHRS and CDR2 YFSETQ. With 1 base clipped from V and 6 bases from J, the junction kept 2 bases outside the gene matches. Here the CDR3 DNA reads TGCGCCAGCAGCTTGACTAGCGGGAGAGCCGGGGAGCTGTTTTTT. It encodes CASSLTSGRAGELFF.

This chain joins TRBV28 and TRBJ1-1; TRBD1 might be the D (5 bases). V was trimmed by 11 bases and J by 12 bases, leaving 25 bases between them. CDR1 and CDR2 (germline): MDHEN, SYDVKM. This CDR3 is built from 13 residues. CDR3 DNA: TGTGCCGGCTCGTCGGAGGGGTGGAGGATCACTTTCTTT. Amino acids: CAGSSEGWRITFF.

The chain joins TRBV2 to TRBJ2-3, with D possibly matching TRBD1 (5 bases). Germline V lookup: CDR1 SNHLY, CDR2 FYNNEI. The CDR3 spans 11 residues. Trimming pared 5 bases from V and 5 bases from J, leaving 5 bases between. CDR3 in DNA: TGTGCCAGCAGTAGGGGAGATACGCAGTATTTT. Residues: CASSRGDTQYF.

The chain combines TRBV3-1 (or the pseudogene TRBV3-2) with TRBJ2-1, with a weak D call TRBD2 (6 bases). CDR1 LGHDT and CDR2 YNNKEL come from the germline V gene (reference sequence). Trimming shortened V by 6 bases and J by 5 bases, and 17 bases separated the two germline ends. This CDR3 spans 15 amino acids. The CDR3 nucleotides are TGTGCCAGCAGTTTAGGGCGGGGCCCCAACAATGAGCAGTTCTTC. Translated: CASSLGRGPNNEQFF.

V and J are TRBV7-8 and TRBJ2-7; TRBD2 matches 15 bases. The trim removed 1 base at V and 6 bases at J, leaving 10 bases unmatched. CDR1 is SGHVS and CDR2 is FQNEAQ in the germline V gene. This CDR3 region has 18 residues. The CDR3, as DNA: TGTGCCAGCAGCTTAGTGGGACTAGCGGGAGGTTCGGGTTTCGAGCAGTACGTC. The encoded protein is CASSLVGLAGGSGFEQYV.

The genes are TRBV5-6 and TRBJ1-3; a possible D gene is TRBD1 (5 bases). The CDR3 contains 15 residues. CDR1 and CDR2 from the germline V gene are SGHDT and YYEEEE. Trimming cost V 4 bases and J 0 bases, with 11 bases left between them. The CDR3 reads CASSPVGASGNTIYF. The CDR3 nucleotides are TGTGCCAGCAGCCCTGTTGGGGCCTCTGGAAACACCATATATTTT.

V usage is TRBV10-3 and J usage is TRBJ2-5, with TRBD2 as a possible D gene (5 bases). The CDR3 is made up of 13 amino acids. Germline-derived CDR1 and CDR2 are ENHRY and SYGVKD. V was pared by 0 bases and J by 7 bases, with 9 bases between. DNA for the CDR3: TGTGCCATCAGTGAGTCGAGCGGTGGGACCCAGTACTTC. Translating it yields CAISESSGGTQYF.